This TCR beta chain stems from a study of T cells after yellow fever vaccination. Across the study: SMART-Seq v4 Ultra Low Input prepared libraries from low-cell fractions. Regarding the study as a whole: Clones that expanded after primary vaccination mostly reappeared after the booster (96% CD4, approximately 89% CD8).

For TCR, cDNA came from 5'RACE template switching, which added a universal primer site and UMIs. TCRdb recomputed calls from the 5' RACE reads with MiXCR, one row per CDR3 protein. The data hold some 240,000 distinct CDR3 sequences, with less than 3.5% observed a single time. As concerns this clonotype: The antigen remains undetermined.

V lost 7 bases, J lost 4 bases, and 14 bases lay in between. This CDR3 has 14 amino acids. V is TRBV12-3 or TRBV12-4 and J is TRBJ1-5; TRBD1 is a possible D gene (5 bases). The sequencing used CD4+ T cells sorted from PBMCs, collected 10 days after the yellow fever booster vaccination. The source of this sequence is a man between 18 and 35 years old who received the YFV17D yellow fever vaccine. This CDR3 is CASTRAQENQPQHF. CDR3 in DNA: TGTGCCAGCACCAGGGCACAGGAAAATCAGCCCCAGCATTTT.